The 14 T cell receptor beta chains listed next were all sequenced from one sample in a study of chronic HIV infection and antiretroviral therapy. A single record per CDR3 protein comes from TCRdb applying MiXCR to the 5' RACE reads. The sample includes more than 25,000 distinct CDR3 sequences, more than 7.5% seen only once; the top ten take 2.5%. The sample consisted of peripheral blood. The source is an adult who had HIV and had not received antiretroviral therapy, or was an uninfected healthy control (not recorded which).

This clonotype was seen more than once but under ten times. The V and J genes are TRBV29-1 and TRBJ2-3; 10 bases line up with TRBD2. CDR1 and CDR2 (germline): SQVTM, ANQGSEA. The CDR3 totals 13 residues. The CDR3 region is CSAIAGGGDTQYF. CDR3 DNA: TGCAGTGCTATAGCGGGAGGAGGAGATACGCAGTATTTT.

In its sample, this clonotype was seen many times. The chain uses TRBV27 and TRBJ2-5, with 8 bases aligning to TRBD1. V trimming: 3 bases; J trimming: 2 bases; junction bases outside the gene matches: 8. The germline gives CDR1 MNHEY, CDR2 SMNVEV (reference sequence). The CDR3 totals 16 residues. The DNA for the CDR3 is TGTGCCAGCAGTTTGGGTCCGGGACAGGAGCAAGAGACCCAGTACTTC. Translation: CASSLGPGQEQETQYF.

This clonotype was observed a handful of times. This sequence joins TRBV7-2 and TRBJ1-1; D call uncertain. Germline CDR1 is SGHTA and CDR2 is FQGNSA. The V gene lost 7 bases and the J gene lost 0 bases, with 3 bases spanning the gap. The CDR3 is 11 residues long. CDR3 nucleotides: TGTGCCAGCACCTTGAACACTGAAGCTTTCTTT. Its translation is CASTLNTEAFF.

This clonotype was seen more than once but under ten times. The chain carries TRBV12-3 or TRBV12-4 and TRBJ1-5; the D is unclear. This CDR3 spans 15 amino acids. Trimming cost V 6 bases and J 1 base, with 13 bases left between them. CDR3 sequence (DNA): TGTGCCAGCAGCCCCGGGCGATTAAGCAATCAGCCCCAGCATTTT. Its protein is CASSPGRLSNQPQHF.

This clonotype came up a few times. CDR3 sequence reads: CASSLRTGSRGANVLTF. The DNA of the CDR3 is TGTGCCAGCAGTTTAAGAACAGGGAGCAGGGGGGCCAACGTCCTGACTTTC. The rearrangement joins TRBV28 to TRBJ2-6; weak D call: TRBD1 (6 bases). The CDR3 contains 17 residues. V shed 2 bases and J shed 4 bases, with 15 bases lying between them. Germline CDR1 is MDHEN and CDR2 is SYDVKM.

In its sample, this clonotype was seen many times. The chain couples TRBV29-1 to TRBJ1-1; possible D gene TRBD1, 6 bases. Trimming stripped 4 bases from V and 6 bases from J, with 15 bases between. The V gene's germline CDR1 is SQVTM and CDR2 ANQGSEA. This CDR3 is built from 13 residues. The CDR3 is CSVVPVGGAEAFF. In DNA, the CDR3 is TGCAGCGTTGTGCCAGTGGGGGGCGCTGAAGCTTTCTTT.

This clonotype was seen more than once but under ten times. The gene calls are TRBV5-1 and TRBJ2-3, with D uncertain. The V gene's germline CDR1 is SGHRS and CDR2 YFSETQ. V lost 6 bases to trimming and J lost 6 bases, with 20 bases between them. The CDR3 length is 15 residues. The CDR3: CASKPLSGSTDTQYF. In nucleotides, the CDR3 is TGCGCCAGCAAACCCCTTTCAGGTTCCACGGATACGCAGTATTTT.

The table lists this clonotype with many counts. The J gene is TRBJ2-6, the V gene TRBV7-9; unclear D gene. The V end lost 3 bases, the J end lost 0 bases, and 6 bases lay between the germline ends. The V gene's germline CDR1 is SEHNR and CDR2 FQNEAQ (reference sequence). The CDR3 totals 15 residues. CDR3 sequence: CASSLPGSGANVLTF. CDR3 in DNA: TGTGCCAGCAGCTTGCCGGGCTCTGGGGCCAACGTCCTGACTTTC.

The chain links TRBV12-3 or TRBV12-4 to TRBJ2-7; perhaps TRBD2 as D (6 bases). The CDR3 runs to 15 residues. Between the trimmed V and J ends, which lost 5 bases and 3 bases, there was a span of 17 bases. The CDR3 DNA is TGTGCCAGCAGTCTCTGGAGTAGCGGAAACTACGAGCAGTACTTC. Protein: CASSLWSSGNYEQYF.

This chain uses TRBV29-1 with TRBJ1-1; D not certain. In germline, CDR1 is SQVTM, CDR2 ANQGSEA. V dropped 3 bases and J dropped 1 base, with 3 bases sitting between them. The CDR3 contains 11 residues. The CDR3 loop reads CSVDRNTEAFF. CDR3 nucleotides: TGCAGCGTTGACAGGAACACTGAAGCTTTCTTT.

This chain joins TRBV7-8 and TRBJ2-1; 8 bases are shared with TRBD2. Unmatched junction bases numbered 4, after V lost 1 base and J lost 5 bases. CDR1 SGHVS and CDR2 FQNEAQ come from the germline V gene. This CDR3 has 15 amino acids. The CDR3 coding sequence is TGTGCCAGCAGCTTAGGTGGACTAGCAGACAATGAGCAGTTCTTC. Translation: CASSLGGLADNEQFF.

This clonotype was counted a few times. This sequence joins TRBV6-5 and TRBJ1-5; D is unclear. Germline V gene sequence: CDR1 MNHEY, CDR2 SVGAGI. V was shortened by 3 bases and J by 6 bases, with 12 bases between the two germline ends. The CDR3 sequence is 14 residues long. The CDR3 sequence is CASSYGVEGQPQHF. CDR3 sequence (DNA): TGTGCCAGCAGTTATGGGGTTGAAGGTCAGCCCCAGCATTTT.

The chain links TRBV5-5 to TRBJ1-1; the match to TRBD1 covers 8 bases. This CDR3 region has 16 residues. Looked up from germline, CDR1 is SGHKS and CDR2 is YYEKEE (reference sequence). V was pared by 9 bases and J by 0 bases, with 13 bases of the junction left unmatched. The CDR3 loop is CATLSGDRHMNTEAFF. Written as DNA, the CDR3 is TGTGCCACCCTCTCGGGGGACAGGCACATGAACACTGAAGCTTTCTTT.

This clonotype was seen more than once but under ten times. V gene TRBV7-8 combines with J gene TRBJ2-3; unclear D gene. CDR3 length: 12 residues. The germline CDR1 and CDR2 sequences are SGHVS and FQNEAQ. The V and J ends lost 2 bases and 4 bases respectively, with 4 bases between them. CDR3: CASSLLADTQYF. In DNA form, the CDR3 reads TGTGCCAGCAGCTTACTGGCAGATACGCAGTATTTT.